This TCR beta chain was found in a study of early T cells in non-severe SARS-CoV-2 infection. Each CDR3 protein is one row after TCRdb ran MiXCR on the 5' RACE reads. The repertoire includes roughly 77,000 distinct CDR3 sequences, more than 10% of them detected once, and 4.5% sits in the top ten. V lost 4 bases, J lost 6 bases, and 7 bases stayed unmatched. The CDR3 contains 17 residues. Germline V CDR1 and CDR2: KGHDR, SFDVKD. V usage is TRBV24-1 and J usage is TRBJ2-3; 15 bases are shared with TRBD2. The TCR originated in an adult who was a healthcare worker with PCR-confirmed SARS-CoV-2 infection or an uninfected control (not recorded which). The sequencing input was whole blood. The chain's CDR3 is CATSESPGTSGGDTQYF. As DNA, the CDR3 is TGTGCCACCAGTGAGAGTCCGGGGACTAGCGGGGGGGATACGCAGTATTTT.